The sequence of this T cell receptor (beta chain) was determined in a study of early T cells in non-severe SARS-CoV-2 infection. The study's findings and limits: Comparison of clonotypes with VDJdb favored anti-spike CD8 responses while missing private and CD4 specificities.

Researchers attached unique molecular identifiers to individual cDNA molecules. TCRdb called the 5' RACE reads again in MiXCR, with one record for every CDR3 protein. The table lists around 53,000 distinct CDR3 sequences, about 10% of them singletons. The CDR3 is 13 amino acids. Germline V gene data show CDR1 as KGHDR and CDR2 as SFDVKD. The ends were cut back, 5 bases at V and 0 bases at J, with 5 bases in the middle. In its sample, this clonotype was seen many times. The antigen is undetermined. This rearrangement joins TRBV24-1 to TRBJ2-3; D is undetermined. The sequenced material came from whole blood. The TCR comes from an adult who was a healthcare worker with PCR-confirmed SARS-CoV-2 infection or an uninfected control (not recorded which). The CDR3: CATSAASTDTQYF. The CDR3 region has the DNA TGTGCCACCAGTGCGGCTAGCACAGATACGCAGTATTTT.